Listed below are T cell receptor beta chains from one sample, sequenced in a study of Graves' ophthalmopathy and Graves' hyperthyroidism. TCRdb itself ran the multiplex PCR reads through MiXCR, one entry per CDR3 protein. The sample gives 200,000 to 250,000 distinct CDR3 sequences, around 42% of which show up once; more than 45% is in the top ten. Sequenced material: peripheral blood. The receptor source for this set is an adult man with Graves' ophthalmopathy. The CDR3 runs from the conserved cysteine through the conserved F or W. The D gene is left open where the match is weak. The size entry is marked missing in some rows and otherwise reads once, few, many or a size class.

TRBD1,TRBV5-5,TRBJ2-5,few,CASSLDRVETQYF,TGTGCCAGCAGCCTGGACAGGGTAGAGACCCAGTACTTC
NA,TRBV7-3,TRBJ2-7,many,CASSCYEQYF,TGTGCCAGCAGCTGCTACGAGCAGTACTTC
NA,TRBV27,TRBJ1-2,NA,CASSSHRVLGAANYGYTF,TGTGCCAGCAGTTCTCACCGAGTGTTGGGGGCGGCTAACTATGGCTACACCTTC
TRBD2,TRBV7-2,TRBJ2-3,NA,CASGIGGGVGDTQYF,TGTGCCAGCGGGATTGGCGGGGGGGTTGGAGATACGCAGTATTTT
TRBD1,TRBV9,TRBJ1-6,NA,CASSRVLGGNSPLHF,TGTGCCAGCAGCAGGGTATTAGGGGGCAATTCACCCCTCCACTTT
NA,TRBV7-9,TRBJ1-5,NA,CASSFARVSPQHF,TGTGCCAGCAGCTTTGCCAGGGTATCGCCCCAGCATTTT
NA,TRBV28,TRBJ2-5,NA,CASSEKAHAWKETQYF,TGTGCCAGCAGTGAGAAAGCACACGCGTGGAAAGAGACCCAGTACTTC
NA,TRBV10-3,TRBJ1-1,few,CAISDARKANTEAFF,TGTGCCATCAGTGACGCCAGGAAAGCTAACACTGAAGCTTTCTTT
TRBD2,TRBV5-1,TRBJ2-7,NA,CASSTYPSGGPTPYEQYF,TGCGCCAGCAGCACCTATCCTAGCGGGGGGCCCACCCCCTACGAGCAGTACTTC
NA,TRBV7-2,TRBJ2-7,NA,CASSFQIGLEQYF,TGTGCCAGCAGCTTCCAAATAGGACTCGAGCAGTACTTC
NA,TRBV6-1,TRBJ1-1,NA,CASSLGRLGTEAFF,TGTGCCAGCAGCTTGGGACGGTTGGGCACTGAAGCTTTCTTT
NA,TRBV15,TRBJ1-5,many,CATSREGYNQPQHF,TGTGCCACCAGCAGAGAAGGGTATAATCAGCCCCAGCATTTT
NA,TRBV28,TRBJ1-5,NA,CASRWVSNQPQHF,TGTGCCAGCCGGTGGGTCAGCAATCAGCCCCAGCATTTT
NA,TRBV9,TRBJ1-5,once,CASSPSWNQPQHF,TGTGCCAGCAGCCCAAGCTGGAATCAGCCCCAGCATTTT
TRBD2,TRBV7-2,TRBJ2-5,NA,CASSLPGGGVETQYF,TGTGCCAGCAGCCTGCCGGGCGGGGGGGTTGAGACCCAGTACTTC
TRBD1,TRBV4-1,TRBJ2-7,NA,CASSQDSGGEQYF,TGCGCCAGCAGCCAAGATTCAGGGGGTGAGCAGTACTTC
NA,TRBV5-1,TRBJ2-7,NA,CASSLSRDATYEQYF,TGCGCCAGCAGTCTTAGTCGGGACGCAACCTACGAGCAGTACTTC
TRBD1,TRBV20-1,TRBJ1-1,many,CSATGGFNTEAFF,TGCAGTGCAACAGGGGGCTTTAACACTGAAGCTTTCTTT
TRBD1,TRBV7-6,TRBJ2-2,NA,CASSGRTGVTGELFF,TGTGCCAGCAGCGGAAGGACAGGGGTGACCGGGGAGCTGTTTTTT
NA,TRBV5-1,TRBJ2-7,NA,CASSWGGQNEQYF,TGCGCCAGCAGCTGGGGCGGACAGAACGAGCAGTACTTC
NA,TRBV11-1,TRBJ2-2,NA,CASSPAGVRRNTGELFF,TGTGCCAGCAGCCCGGCAGGGGTCAGGCGGAACACCGGGGAGCTGTTTTTT
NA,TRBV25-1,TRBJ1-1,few,CASKPPGPINTEAFF,TGTGCCAGCAAGCCTCCCGGACCGATAAACACTGAAGCTTTCTTT
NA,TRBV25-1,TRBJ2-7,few,CASSEPPGEGHYEQYF,TGTGCCAGCAGTGAACCCCCAGGGGAGGGACACTACGAGCAGTACTTC
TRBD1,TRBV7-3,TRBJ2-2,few,CASSSGQGRFTGELFF,TGTGCCAGCAGCTCTGGACAGGGGAGGTTCACCGGGGAGCTGTTTTTT
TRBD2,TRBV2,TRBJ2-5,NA,CATLTGGETQYF,TGTGCCACCCTAACCGGGGGGGAGACCCAGTACTTC
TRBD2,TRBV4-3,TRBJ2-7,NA,CASSQERGGAYEQYF,TGCGCCAGCAGCCAAGAGCGGGGGGGGGCCTACGAGCAGTACTTC
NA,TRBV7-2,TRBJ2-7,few,CASSLVGSPPGEQYF,TGTGCCAGCAGCTTAGTGGGGAGTCCCCCGGGCGAGCAGTACTTC
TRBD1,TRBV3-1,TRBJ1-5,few,CASSRGQGGYQPQHF,TGTGCCAGCAGCCGTGGACAGGGAGGATATCAGCCCCAGCATTTT
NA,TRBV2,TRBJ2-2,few,CASSGWTGELFF,TGTGCCAGCAGTGGATGGACCGGGGAGCTGTTTTTT
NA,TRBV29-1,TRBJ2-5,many,CSVEDQEGGSQYF,TGCAGCGTTGAAGATCAGGAGGGGGGGTCGCAGTACTTC
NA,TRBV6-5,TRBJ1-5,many,CASSEWDSNQPQHF,TGTGCCAGCAGTGAATGGGATAGCAATCAGCCCCAGCATTTT
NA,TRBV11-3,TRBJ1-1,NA,CASSLSRVNTEAFF,TGTGCCAGCAGCTTATCCAGGGTGAACACTGAAGCTTTCTTT
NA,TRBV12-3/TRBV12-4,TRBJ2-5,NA,CASSQHETQYF,TGTGCCAGCAGCCAACACGAGACCCAGTACTTC
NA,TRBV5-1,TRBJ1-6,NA,CASSLVSVNSYNSPLHF,TGCGCCAGCAGCTTGGTGTCGGTAAATTCCTATAATTCACCCCTCCACTTT
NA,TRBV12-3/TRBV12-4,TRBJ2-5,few,CASNLGPGAQYF,TGTGCCAGCAACCTTGGGCCCGGGGCCCAGTACTTC
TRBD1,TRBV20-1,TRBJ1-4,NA,CSARVPGGQEKLFF,TGCAGTGCTAGAGTGCCAGGGGGCCAGGAAAAACTGTTTTTT
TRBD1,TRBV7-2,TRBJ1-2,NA,CASSFYRQGRDGYTF,TGTGCCAGCAGCTTCTACAGACAGGGGAGGGATGGCTACACCTTC
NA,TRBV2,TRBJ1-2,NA,CASSDIGTKYGYTF,TGTGCCAGCAGTGATATCGGGACAAAATATGGCTACACCTTC
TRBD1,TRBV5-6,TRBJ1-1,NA,CASSFDRAGRTEAFF,TGTGCCAGCAGCTTCGACAGGGCGGGAAGGACTGAAGCTTTCTTT
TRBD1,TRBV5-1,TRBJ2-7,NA,CASSLAFPGQGAPQYF,TGCGCCAGCAGCTTGGCATTTCCGGGACAGGGGGCGCCTCAGTACTTC
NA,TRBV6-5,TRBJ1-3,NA,CASSYSKAGSSLNTIYF,TGTGCCAGCAGTTACTCGAAGGCGGGATCCTCTCTAAACACCATATATTTT
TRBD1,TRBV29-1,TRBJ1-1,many,CSVREGAGDTEAFF,TGCAGCGTGCGTGAGGGGGCTGGGGACACTGAAGCTTTCTTT
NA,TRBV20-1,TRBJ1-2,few,CSASDSDGSSFHGYTF,TGCAGTGCTAGCGACTCCGACGGATCTTCTTTCCATGGCTACACCTTC
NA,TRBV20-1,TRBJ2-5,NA,CSAPLRGKQETQYF,TGCAGTGCCCCACTGAGGGGCAAACAAGAGACCCAGTACTTC
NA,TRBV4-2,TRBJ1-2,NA,CASSPFGGQADHNYGYTF,TGTGCCAGCAGCCCCTTCGGAGGGCAGGCCGATCATAACTATGGCTACACCTTC